This TCR beta chain was found in a study of shared clonotypes between healthy human individuals. Overall study findings and caveats: How much donors shared clonotypes was expected to be affected by sequencing depth.

Each cell subset's genomic DNA was divided evenly among several immunoSEQ plates. Tens of thousands of T cell genomes (approximately 0.2 ug DNA) went into each sorted-subset replicate. Profiled with immunoSEQ multiplex PCR; TCRdb holds only in-frame clones, not every one. The sample lists over a million clones; about three quarters were seen once. CD45RA-negative memory and CD45RA+ naive subsets were split from the CD4+ cells. Remarks on this clone: What it binds is unknown.

The specimen was memory CD4+ T cells sorted from blood. Noted subset: CD45RA-negative fraction. This receptor was obtained from a young man in good health.

CDR3 protein: CASSQRTSGTQYF. The CDR3 DNA sequence: TGTGCCAGCAGCCAACGGACTAGCGGGACCCAGTACTTC. The chain links TRBV14 to TRBJ2-5; 10 nucleotides match TRBD2. This CDR3 region has 13 residues. In germline, CDR1 is SGHDN, CDR2 FVKESK. With 2 bases clipped from V and 7 bases from J, the junction kept 1 base outside the gene matches.